These T cell receptor beta chains were read from a single sample in a study of response to subunit inactivated influenza vaccine. TCRdb re-called the RT-PCR reads with MiXCR, one entry per CDR3 protein. The repertoire holds a few hundred thousand distinct CDR3 sequences, with 14% as singletons. The sequences come from PBMCs from blood, collected 11 to 12 days after vaccination. All receptors come from a man between 50 and 59 years old who received an inactivated influenza vaccine. The conserved cysteine and the conserved F or W are not part of the CDR3 here. The order of the fields is V gene, J gene, D gene, clone size, CDR3 protein. A D gene is named only where the DNA matches it firmly. Not all rows give a size; the values are once, few, many and, for expanded clones, a class.

V gene: TRBV5-1
J gene: TRBJ2-7
D gene: .
clone size: few
CDR3 protein: ASSRGKGYEQY

V gene: TRBV12-3/TRBV12-4
J gene: TRBJ1-3
D gene: TRBD1
clone size: .
CDR3 protein: ASSLTGLKGNTIY

V gene: TRBV7-6
J gene: TRBJ2-7
D gene: TRBD1
clone size: few
CDR3 protein: ASSTGGEGEQY

V gene: TRBV20-1
J gene: TRBJ2-1
D gene: TRBD2
clone size: few
CDR3 protein: SAKRLAGMNNEQF

V gene: TRBV7-2
J gene: TRBJ2-7
D gene: .
clone size: .
CDR3 protein: ASSPEVGAMGEQY

V gene: TRBV12-3/TRBV12-4
J gene: TRBJ2-7
D gene: .
clone size: many
CDR3 protein: ASSFSLPSAHEQY

V gene: TRBV5-1
J gene: TRBJ2-1
D gene: .
clone size: many
CDR3 protein: ASSLFGRELTSYNEQF

V gene: TRBV7-2
J gene: TRBJ2-7
D gene: .
clone size: few
CDR3 protein: ASSFRGFEQY

V gene: TRBV5-1
J gene: TRBJ2-1
D gene: TRBD2
clone size: .
CDR3 protein: ASSWDYSYNEQF

V gene: TRBV4-2
J gene: TRBJ1-6
D gene: .
clone size: few
CDR3 protein: ASSQNEVGGGSYNSPLH

V gene: TRBV5-5
J gene: TRBJ2-1
D gene: .
clone size: .
CDR3 protein: ASSPPSTSSYNEQF

V gene: TRBV11-2
J gene: TRBJ2-6
D gene: .
clone size: .
CDR3 protein: ASSLVYSLSSGANVLT

V gene: TRBV7-2
J gene: TRBJ2-5
D gene: .
clone size: few
CDR3 protein: ASSFGWSETQY

V gene: TRBV12-3/TRBV12-4
J gene: TRBJ2-1
D gene: TRBD2
clone size: few
CDR3 protein: ASSTLAGAVSYNEQF

V gene: TRBV20-1
J gene: TRBJ2-3
D gene: TRBD2
clone size: many
CDR3 protein: SAPGRTSGGDTQY

V gene: TRBV20-1
J gene: TRBJ1-1
D gene: .
clone size: many
CDR3 protein: SASGLGAF

V gene: TRBV12-3/TRBV12-4
J gene: TRBJ1-5
D gene: .
clone size: .
CDR3 protein: ASSLMGGNQPQH

V gene: TRBV5-1
J gene: TRBJ2-5
D gene: TRBD1
clone size: few
CDR3 protein: ASSKSGTASQETQY

V gene: TRBV6-1
J gene: TRBJ2-3
D gene: .
clone size: .
CDR3 protein: ASSDGGTSTDTQY

V gene: TRBV18
J gene: TRBJ2-5
D gene: TRBD2
clone size: .
CDR3 protein: ASSRGGPEETQY

V gene: TRBV12-3/TRBV12-4
J gene: TRBJ2-5
D gene: TRBD2
clone size: .
CDR3 protein: ASSLLAGSAGEETQY

V gene: TRBV6-6
J gene: TRBJ1-1
D gene: .
clone size: .
CDR3 protein: ASLRGVNTEAF

V gene: TRBV21-1
J gene: TRBJ1-5
D gene: .
clone size: few
CDR3 protein: ASRPRSGANDNQPQH

V gene: TRBV4-2
J gene: TRBJ2-3
D gene: .
clone size: .
CDR3 protein: ASSQVVSTSTDTQY

V gene: TRBV9
J gene: TRBJ2-3
D gene: .
clone size: .
CDR3 protein: ASSLQSLGSDTQY

V gene: TRBV20-1
J gene: TRBJ1-2
D gene: TRBD1
clone size: .
CDR3 protein: RQGAGNYGYT

V gene: TRBV4-2
J gene: TRBJ2-3
D gene: TRBD1
clone size: .
CDR3 protein: ASSPSDREYTQY

V gene: TRBV6-1
J gene: TRBJ1-2
D gene: TRBD1
clone size: .
CDR3 protein: ASSDRGAYGYT

V gene: TRBV24-1
J gene: TRBJ2-7
D gene: TRBD1
clone size: .
CDR3 protein: ATSATGDGEQY

V gene: TRBV20-1
J gene: TRBJ2-4
D gene: .
clone size: few
CDR3 protein: SAKEGSRNIQY

V gene: TRBV12-3/TRBV12-4
J gene: TRBJ1-5
D gene: TRBD1
clone size: few
CDR3 protein: ASSWDRVGQPQH

V gene: TRBV7-8
J gene: TRBJ2-3
D gene: .
clone size: once
CDR3 protein: ASSFRDPGGTDTQY

V gene: TRBV7-2
J gene: TRBJ2-1
D gene: .
clone size: .
CDR3 protein: ASSLLQGNEQF

V gene: TRBV20-1
J gene: TRBJ2-3
D gene: .
clone size: many
CDR3 protein: SASGVGETDTQY

V gene: TRBV18
J gene: TRBJ1-5
D gene: TRBD1
clone size: many
CDR3 protein: ASSPGTGDQPQH

V gene: TRBV10-3
J gene: TRBJ2-1
D gene: TRBD1
clone size: few
CDR3 protein: AIRNEGTGGSSEQF

V gene: TRBV27
J gene: TRBJ1-5
D gene: .
clone size: .
CDR3 protein: ASRAGTKGGQPQH

V gene: TRBV28
J gene: TRBJ1-1
D gene: TRBD1
clone size: .
CDR3 protein: ASSFTGQVNTEAF

V gene: TRBV19
J gene: TRBJ2-5
D gene: .
clone size: few
CDR3 protein: ASSIGQQETQY

V gene: TRBV5-5
J gene: TRBJ1-3
D gene: .
clone size: .
CDR3 protein: ASSWGAGNTIY

V gene: TRBV5-5
J gene: TRBJ2-7
D gene: .
clone size: .
CDR3 protein: ASSPRGGYPYEQY

V gene: TRBV6-4
J gene: TRBJ1-1
D gene: .
clone size: few
CDR3 protein: ASQYGGTFNTEAF

V gene: TRBV4-2
J gene: TRBJ2-5
D gene: .
clone size: .
CDR3 protein: ASSQGARGSETQY

V gene: TRBV27
J gene: TRBJ1-1
D gene: .
clone size: few
CDR3 protein: ASSLFGNTEAF

V gene: TRBV10-3
J gene: TRBJ2-7
D gene: TRBD2
clone size: .
CDR3 protein: AIKRGGTYEQY

V gene: TRBV27
J gene: TRBJ2-1
D gene: TRBD2
clone size: .
CDR3 protein: ASSSRETGTSTDEQF

V gene: TRBV18
J gene: TRBJ1-5
D gene: .
clone size: few
CDR3 protein: ASSPAPEQPQH

V gene: TRBV30
J gene: TRBJ1-2
D gene: .
clone size: .
CDR3 protein: AWERRFTLRYGYT

V gene: TRBV3-1
J gene: TRBJ2-7
D gene: TRBD1
clone size: .
CDR3 protein: ASSLPGQRAYEQY

V gene: TRBV20-1
J gene: TRBJ2-3
D gene: TRBD1
clone size: .
CDR3 protein: SASGQGATDTQY

V gene: TRBV5-1
J gene: TRBJ2-1
D gene: TRBD2
clone size: few
CDR3 protein: ASSWPLAGGYNEQF

V gene: TRBV6-5
J gene: TRBJ1-1
D gene: .
clone size: once
CDR3 protein: ASSYSGGLGTEAF

V gene: TRBV5-1
J gene: TRBJ2-3
D gene: TRBD1
clone size: many
CDR3 protein: ASRQRTGAADTQY

V gene: TRBV6-2/TRBV6-3
J gene: TRBJ2-1
D gene: .
clone size: few
CDR3 protein: ASSRPSGREQF